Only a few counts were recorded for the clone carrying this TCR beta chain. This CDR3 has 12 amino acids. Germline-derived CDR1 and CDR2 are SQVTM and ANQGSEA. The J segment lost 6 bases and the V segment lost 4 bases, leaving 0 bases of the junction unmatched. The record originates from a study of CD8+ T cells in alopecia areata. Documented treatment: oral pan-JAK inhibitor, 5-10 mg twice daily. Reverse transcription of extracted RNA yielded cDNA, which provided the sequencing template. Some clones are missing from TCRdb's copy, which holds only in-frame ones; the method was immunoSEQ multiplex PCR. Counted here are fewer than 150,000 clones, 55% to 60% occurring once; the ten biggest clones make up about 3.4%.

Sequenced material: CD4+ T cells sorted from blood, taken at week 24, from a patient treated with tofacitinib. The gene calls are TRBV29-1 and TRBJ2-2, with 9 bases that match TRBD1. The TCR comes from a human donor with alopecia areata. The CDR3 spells CSVGQGAGELFF. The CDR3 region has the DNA TGCAGCGTTGGACAGGGGGCCGGGGAGCTGTTTTTT.